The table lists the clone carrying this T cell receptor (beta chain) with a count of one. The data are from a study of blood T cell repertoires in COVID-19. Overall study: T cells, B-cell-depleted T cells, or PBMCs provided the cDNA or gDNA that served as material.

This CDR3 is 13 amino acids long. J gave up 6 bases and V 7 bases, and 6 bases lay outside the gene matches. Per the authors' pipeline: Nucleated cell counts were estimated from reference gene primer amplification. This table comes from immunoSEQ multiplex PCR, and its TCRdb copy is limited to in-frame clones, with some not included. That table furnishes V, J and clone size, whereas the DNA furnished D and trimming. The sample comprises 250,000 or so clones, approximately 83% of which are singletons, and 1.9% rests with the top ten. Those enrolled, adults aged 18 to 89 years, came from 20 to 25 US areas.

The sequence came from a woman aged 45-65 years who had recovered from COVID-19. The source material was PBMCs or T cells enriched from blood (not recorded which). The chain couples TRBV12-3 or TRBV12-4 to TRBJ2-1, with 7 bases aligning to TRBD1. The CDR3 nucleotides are TGTGCCAGCACCGCCACAGGGGTCAATGAGCAGTTCTTC. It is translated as CASTATGVNEQFF.